The present TCR beta chain was sequenced within a study of T-cell reconstitution after alpha-beta-depleted transplantation in children. Unique molecular identifiers were incorporated when the TCRbeta library was constructed. In TCRdb, the PCR reads were re-called with MiXCR into one record per CDR3 protein. The table includes 580,000 or so distinct CDR3 sequences, about 21% detected once. The study's findings and limits: It was newly produced T cells that mostly accounted for T-cell counts and diversity one year after transplant. TCRbeta diversity was high at day 60 in some patients (a result of surviving recipient T cells and thymic progenitors). At around two months after transplant, the alpha-beta T cells were reportedly derived from several hundred expanded clones that came from non-depleted graft cells.

This clonotype was counted at least ten times. Its matching antigen is unknown. Germline CDR1 DFQATT, CDR2 SNEGSKA (reference sequence). V lost 5 bases to trimming and J lost 3 bases; unmatched junction nucleotides: 5. The CDR3 runs to 13 residues. The TCR comes from a boy younger than two who had a stem cell transplant for acute myeloid leukemia, so the T cells may come from the graft donor. V and J are TRBV20-1 and TRBJ2-7; 9 bases are shared with TRBD1. The sequencing used PBMCs, mostly from graft donor cells, collected 360 days after TCRalphabeta/CD19-depleted stem cell transplant. This CDR3 is CSAVDRGNYEQYF. DNA for the CDR3: TGCAGTGCTGTCGACAGGGGGAACTACGAGCAGTACTTC.